This T cell receptor (beta chain) came from a study of cytomegalovirus exposure and HLA in healthy donors. About the study: Earlier results showed 90 million to 120 million unique TCR beta sequences derived from approximately 170 million T cells. Most genotyped donors, approximately 81% of 398, had Caucasian-associated genetic ancestry.

The CDR3 runs to 15 residues. Germline loops: CDR1 SGHKS, CDR2 YYEKEE (reference sequence). The V end was cut by 4 bases, the J end by 5 bases, with 13 bases between. Use of 60 Vbeta and 13 Jbeta primers characterized the PCR. Sequenced by immunoSEQ multiplex PCR; TCRdb stores in-frame clones only, minus some. In the table there are 120,000 to 150,000 clones, less than 80% of which are singletons. Overall study results and limits: Cytomegalovirus association was assigned to around 150 TCR beta chains.

Note on this clone: The target antigen is unknown.

This TCR came from a woman aged 45-59 years in good health and CMV-seropositive. This chain uses TRBV5-5 with TRBJ1-6; D call uncertain. The sample taken for sequencing was PBMCs. CDR3 sequence reads: CASSPPWGDNSPLHF. DNA for the CDR3: TGTGCCAGCAGCCCGCCATGGGGAGATAATTCACCCCTCCACTTT.